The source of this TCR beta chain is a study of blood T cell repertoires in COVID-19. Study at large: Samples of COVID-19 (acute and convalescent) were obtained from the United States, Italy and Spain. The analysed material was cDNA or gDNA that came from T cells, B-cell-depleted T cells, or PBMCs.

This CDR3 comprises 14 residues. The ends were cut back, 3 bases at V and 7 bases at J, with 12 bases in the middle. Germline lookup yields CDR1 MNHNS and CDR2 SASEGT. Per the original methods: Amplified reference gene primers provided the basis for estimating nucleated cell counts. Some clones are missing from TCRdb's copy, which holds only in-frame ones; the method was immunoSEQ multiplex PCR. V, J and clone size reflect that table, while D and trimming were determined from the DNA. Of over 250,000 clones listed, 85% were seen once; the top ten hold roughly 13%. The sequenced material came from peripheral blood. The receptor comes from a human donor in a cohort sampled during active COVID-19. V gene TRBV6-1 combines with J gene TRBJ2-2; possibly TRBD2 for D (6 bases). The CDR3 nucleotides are TGTGCCAGCAGTGAGAGACTAGATATCGGGGAGCTGTTTTTT. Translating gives CASSERLDIGELFF.